These T cell receptor beta chains were read from a single sample in a study of T cell changes during pregnancy in multiple sclerosis. The repertoire was sequenced with immunoSEQ multiplex PCR; TCRdb's copy has only in-frame clones and lacks some. Of roughly 70,000 clones in the sample, around 92% were seen once. This sample comprised peripheral blood, obtained in the third trimester of pregnancy. Source of these receptors: a female donor in good health, enrolled as a control in a pregnancy study. Both conserved end residues are part of each CDR3. The D gene is left open where the match is weak. The size entry is marked missing in some rows and otherwise reads once, few, many or a size class.

length: 16
J: TRBJ1-4
V: TRBV25-1
D: .
size: .
CDR3: CASSGGGGATNEKLFF
DNA: TGTGCCAGCAGTGGGGGGGGCGGGGCAACTAATGAAAAACTGTTTTTT

length: 11
J: TRBJ1-1
V: TRBV30
D: .
size: few
CDR3: CAWAGDTEAFF
DNA: TGTGCCTGGGCTGGAGACACTGAAGCTTTCTTT

length: 11
J: TRBJ2-1
V: TRBV29-1
D: .
size: .
CDR3: CSGVQGGEQFF
DNA: TGCAGCGGTGTACAGGGCGGTGAGCAGTTCTTC

length: 18
J: TRBJ2-5
V: TRBV4-1
D: .
size: .
CDR3: CASSQVNLGLASGETQYF
DNA: TGCGCCAGCAGCCAAGTGAATCTTGGGCTAGCCTCGGGAGAGACCCAGTACTTC

length: 14
J: TRBJ2-1
V: TRBV27
D: TRBD2
size: .
CDR3: CASKSGGPYNEQFF
DNA: TGTGCCAGCAAGAGCGGGGGCCCCTACAATGAGCAGTTCTTC

length: 15
J: TRBJ1-3
V: TRBV5-6
D: .
size: few
CDR3: CASGEIRSSGNTIYF
DNA: TGTGCCAGCGGAGAAATACGGTCCTCTGGAAACACCATATATTTT

length: 16
J: TRBJ1-4
V: TRBV2
D: TRBD1
size: .
CDR3: CASSLFPGTGGEKLFF
DNA: TGTGCCAGCAGTCTATTTCCCGGGACAGGGGGAGAAAAACTGTTTTTT

length: 17
J: TRBJ2-7
V: TRBV11-2
D: TRBD1
size: .
CDR3: CASSLEVARGLGYEQYF
DNA: TGTGCCAGCAGCTTAGAGGTGGCCAGGGGGCTGGGCTACGAGCAGTACTTC

length: 14
J: TRBJ2-7
V: TRBV4-1
D: TRBD1
size: once
CDR3: CASSHWDRGHEQYF
DNA: TGCGCCAGCAGCCACTGGGACAGGGGACACGAGCAGTACTTC

length: 14
J: TRBJ2-7
V: TRBV5-6
D: TRBD1
size: .
CDR3: CASSFRQGVNEQYF
DNA: TGTGCCAGCAGCTTTCGACAGGGGGTCAACGAGCAGTACTTC

length: 18
J: TRBJ2-1
V: TRBV5-1
D: TRBD2
size: .
CDR3: CASSLISSTSGSGFEQFF
DNA: TGCGCCAGCAGCCTAATATCCTCTACTAGCGGGAGTGGATTTGAGCAGTTCTTC

length: 14
J: TRBJ2-7
V: TRBV28
D: .
size: .
CDR3: CASSPGQPPAEQYF
DNA: TGTGCCAGCAGTCCCGGACAGCCTCCCGCCGAGCAGTACTTC

length: 17
J: TRBJ2-5
V: TRBV7-6
D: .
size: .
CDR3: CASSPTFRRVVQETQYF
DNA: TGTGCCAGCAGCCCTACCTTCAGGCGGGTTGTACAAGAGACCCAGTACTTC